The clone carrying this T cell receptor beta chain was seen many times. These data originate in a study of T cells after posttransplantation cyclophosphamide. The V and J ends lost 0 bases and 3 bases respectively, with 6 bases between them. This CDR3 is built from 13 residues. Germline CDR1 reads SGDLS; CDR2 reads YYNGEE. The method was immunoSEQ multiplex PCR; TCRdb's version includes in-frame clones alone and lacks a portion of them. The sample is made up of about 39,000 clones, none counted only once. The J gene is TRBJ1-1, the V gene TRBV9; D not certain. The sample was PBMCs. The sequence was obtained from a woman in her forties or fifties in good health and a related stem cell transplant donor. The CDR3 reads CASSVGPHTEAFF. DNA of the CDR3: TGTGCCAGCAGCGTAGGGCCACACACTGAAGCTTTCTTT.